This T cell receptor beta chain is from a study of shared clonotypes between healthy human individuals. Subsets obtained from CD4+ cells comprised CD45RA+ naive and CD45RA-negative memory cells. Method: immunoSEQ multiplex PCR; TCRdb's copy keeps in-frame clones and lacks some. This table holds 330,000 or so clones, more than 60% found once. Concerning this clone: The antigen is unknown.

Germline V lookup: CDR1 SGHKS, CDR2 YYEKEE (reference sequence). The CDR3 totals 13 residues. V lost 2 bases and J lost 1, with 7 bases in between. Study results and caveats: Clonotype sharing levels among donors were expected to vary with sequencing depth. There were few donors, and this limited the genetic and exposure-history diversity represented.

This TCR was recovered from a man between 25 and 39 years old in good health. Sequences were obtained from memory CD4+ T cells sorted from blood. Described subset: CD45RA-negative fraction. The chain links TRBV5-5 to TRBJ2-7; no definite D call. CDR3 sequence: CASSFDGSYEQYF. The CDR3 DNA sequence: TGTGCCAGCAGCTTCGACGGATCCTACGAGCAGTACTTC.